This T cell receptor (beta chain) was obtained from a study of cytomegalovirus exposure and HLA in healthy donors. Repertoires were generated with immunoSEQ multiplex PCR, while TCRdb's copy carries only in-frame clones and drops some. The sample records roughly 330,000 clones, around 90% being singletons. The donors were members of the validation cohort, which comprised 90 to 150 subjects and was separate from the first cohort of 600 to 800 subjects. The sample consisted of PBMCs. This receptor was obtained from a woman aged 30 to 39 in good health and CMV-seropositive.

The CDR3 region is CASSLRDIQYF. DNA of the CDR3: TGTGCCAGCAGTTTAAGGGACATTCAGTACTTC. V usage is TRBV28 and J usage is TRBJ2-4; D unresolved. This CDR3 spans 11 amino acids. Trimming left V 2 bases short and J 8 bases short, with 4 bases between. Germline assignment: CDR1 MDHEN and CDR2 SYDVKM. Drawing the rest from reference TRBV28 and TRBJ2-4, the complete variable domain is DVKVTQSSRYLVKRTGEKVFLECVQDMDHENMFWYRQDPGLGLRLIYFSYDVKMKEKGDIPEGYSVSREKKERFSLILESASTNQTSMYLCASSLRDIQYFGAGTRLSVL.